Reported below is one TCR beta chain. The record originates from a study of shared clonotypes between healthy human individuals. The germline V gene encodes CDR1 DFQATT and CDR2 SNEGSKA (reference sequence). CDR3 length equals 10 residues. V was cut by 6 bases and J by 6 bases, with 6 bases left in between. Those who donated were healthy HIV-negative adults, with no recent acute infections or vaccinations reported. This table comes from immunoSEQ multiplex PCR, and its TCRdb copy is limited to in-frame clones, with some not included. In the table there are about 2.4 million clones, over 85% of which are singletons.

Sequenced sample: naive CD4+ T cells sorted from blood. Subset of the sample: CD45RA+ positively selected. This TCR derives from a man between 18 and 29 years old in good health. This rearrangement joins TRBV20-1 to TRBJ2-1; D gene uncertain. The CDR3 DNA reads as TGCAGTGCCCTGCGCAATGAGCAGTTCTTC. The encoded protein is CSALRNEQFF.